This TCR beta chain was sequenced in a study of a mutant IDH1 vaccine in newly diagnosed glioma. Whole-study context: Earlier treatment was radiotherapy, temozolomide, or both, with most getting both.

Comment on this clone: The antigen is unknown. Compared with germline, one end of the junction differs, possibly owing to a read error.

Documented time point: week 47, end of study. A 20-mer mutant IDH1 peptide at 300 ug was injected subcutaneously with topical imiquimod. There were eight vaccinations for patients, given in weeks 1, 3, 5, 7, 11, 15, 19 and 23. CDR1 and CDR2 from the germline V gene are MGHDK and SYGVNS. This CDR3 has 15 residues. The data were produced by immunoSEQ multiplex PCR, yet TCRdb's version contains in-frame clones alone and is incomplete. The repertoire holds 10,000 to 15,000 clones, roughly four fifths seen once, with less than 4.5% in the top ten. The clonotype was recovered from a woman in her thirties or forties with glioma. Sequenced material: PBMCs, taken from a glioma patient whose treatment included an IDH1 peptide vaccine. The chain is built from TRBV25-1 and TRBJ2-5; 7 bases align to TRBD1. CDR3: CASRPSDRAQETRYF. As DNA, the CDR3 is TGTGCCAGCCGACCCTCCGACAGGGCCCAAGAGACCCGGTACTTC.